The 9 T cell receptor beta chains listed next were all sequenced from one sample in a study of vaccination and CD4 T cells after COVID-19. Stated treatment: roughly ten-day PBMC culture with coronavirus spike peptide pools or control peptides (ViraFEST assay). Their antigen targets remain unknown. The Oncomine TCR Beta short-read assay was what sequenced the DNA obtained from cultured CD4+ T cells. TCRdb re-derived calls from the PCR reads in MiXCR, one entry per CDR3 protein. The table includes about 12,000 distinct CDR3 sequences, 76% detected once. Sequencing was performed on CD4+ T cells from blood, cultured in vitro. The receptors were gathered from a human donor who had recovered from COVID-19.

The rearrangement joins TRBV7-3 to TRBJ1-1, with 9 nucleotides matching TRBD1. Germline lookup yields CDR1 SGHTA and CDR2 FQGTGA. The CDR3 contains 14 residues. V shed 4 bases, J shed 4 bases, and the junction held 4 bases outside the gene matches. This CDR3 reads CASSSQGASTEAFF. Written as DNA, the CDR3 is TGTGCCAGCAGCTCACAGGGGGCTAGCACTGAAGCTTTCTTT.

The chain recombines TRBV20-1 with TRBJ1-6; 7 nucleotides match TRBD1. The V segment lost 3 bases and the J segment 7 bases; nucleotides outside the gene matches: 9. This CDR3 spans 15 amino acids. CDR1 is DFQATT and CDR2 is SNEGSKA in the germline V gene (reference sequence). The CDR3 DNA reads TGCAGTGCTAGTAGCCCGGGACAGAACAATTCACCCCTCCACTTT. Translated: CSASSPGQNNSPLHF.

This chain links TRBV7-3 with TRBJ2-1; 11 bases fit TRBD2. The CDR3 extends over 17 amino acids. CDR1 SGHTA and CDR2 FQGTGA come from the germline V gene. J lost 2 bases, V lost 5 bases, and 8 bases had no gene match. CDR3 protein: CASSTASGRRTYNEQFF. The CDR3, as DNA: TGTGCCAGCAGCACTGCTAGCGGGAGGCGGACCTACAATGAGCAGTTCTTC. The full variable domain, completed using reference TRBV7-3 and TRBJ2-1, is GAGVSQTPSNKVTEKGKYVELRCDPISGHTALYWYRQSLGQGPEFLIYFQGTGAADDSGLPNDRFFAVRPEGSVSTLKIQRTERGDSAVYLCASSTASGRRTYNEQFFGPGTRLTVL.

The V call is TRBV20-1, the J call TRBJ1-2, with 7 nucleotides matching TRBD1. With V trimmed by 6 bases and J by 2 bases, 12 bases remained unmatched. CDR1 and CDR2 from the germline V gene are DFQATT and SNEGSKA (reference sequence). This CDR3 is built from 15 residues. CDR3 loop: CSAKLRGRANYGYTF. The CDR3 DNA follows: TGCAGTGCAAAGTTGAGGGGGCGAGCGAACTATGGCTACACCTTC.

This clonotype was found a few times. The CDR3 DNA follows: TGTGCCAGCAGCCTCGCCCAGGGGGGTGGCTACACCTTC. Its protein is CASSLAQGGGYTF. The chain is built from TRBV7-3 and TRBJ1-2; 7 positions match TRBD1. This CDR3 is 13 amino acids long. The V and J ends lost 5 bases and 7 bases, in that order; junction bases with no gene match: 7. Per the germline V gene, CDR1 is SGHTA and CDR2 is FQGTGA.

Concerning this clonotype: Relative to the germline gene, one junction end is altered; a read error may explain this. V and J are TRBV7-7 and TRBJ2-7; D is perhaps TRBD1 (6 bases). Germline CDR1 and CDR2: SSHAT and FNYEAQ (reference sequence). CDR3 length equals 11 residues. The CDR3 reads CASSTGTEQYF. The CDR3 nucleotides are TGTGCTAGCAGCACCGGGACAGAGCAGTACTTC.

The V call is TRBV6-1, the J call TRBJ2-7; 10 bases are shared with TRBD2. The CDR3 is 14 amino acids. The germline CDR1 and CDR2 sequences are MNHNS and SASEGT. The J segment lost 3 bases and the V segment lost 6 bases, leaving 5 bases of the junction unmatched. In DNA form, the CDR3 reads TGTGCCAGCAGATCTAGCGGGAGAGGCTACGAGCAGTACTTC. This translates into CASRSSGRGYEQYF.

V usage is TRBV7-8 and J usage is TRBJ2-1; D may be TRBD1 or TRBD2 (5 bases each). The CDR3 spans 15 residues. Germline V lookup: CDR1 SGHVS, CDR2 FQNEAQ. V was clipped by 0 bases and J by 4 bases, with 10 bases between them. CDR3 protein: CASSLALGRYNEQFF. The CDR3 DNA reads TGTGCCAGCAGCTTAGCGCTGGGACGGTACAATGAGCAGTTCTTC.

The rearrangement uses TRBV7-2 and TRBJ2-6; D ambiguous. Germline V gives CDR1 SGHTA, CDR2 FQGNSA. Trimming left V 4 bases short and J 0 bases short, with 10 bases between. The length of the CDR3 is 16 residues. The CDR3 spells CASSSKHSSGANVLTF. The CDR3 DNA reads TGTGCCAGCAGCTCAAAGCACAGCTCTGGGGCCAACGTCCTGACTTTC.